The 25 T cell receptor beta chains given below trace back to one sample, sequenced in a study of shared clonotypes between healthy human individuals (dated by TCRdb to the early 2020s). Receptor amplification or capture employed the immunoSEQ multiplex PCR assay. The clones in this table, taken by TCRdb from immuneACCESS, are in-frame only. Not every clone is retained; where verified, under half of the shortfall comes from an unresolved V gene, and the cause of the rest is unknown. Within this sample are a few million clones, with about 92% of them counted one time only. Of the sample, about 0.41% falls within the top ten clones. Specimen: naive CD4+ T cells from PBMCs. In the paper's terms, the cell subset or site label means: CD45RA+ positively selected. These receptors came from a man younger than 35 in good health. Some clones in this sample may be carry-over from other donors' samples.

V is TRBV28 and J is TRBJ2-3, with TRBD2 matching over 9 bases. The junction had 7 bases not matched to a gene; V was cut back by 6 bases and J by 0 bases. Germline-derived CDR1 and CDR2 are MDHEN and SYDVKM. This CDR3 has 16 amino acids. CDR3 sequence: CASSRRLAASTDTQYF. The DNA for the CDR3 is TGTGCCAGCAGCCGCCGACTAGCGGCTAGCACAGATACGCAGTATTTT. Supplemented by reference TRBV28 and TRBJ2-3, the full variable domain reads DVKVTQSSRYLVKRTGEKVFLECVQDMDHENMFWYRQDPGLGLRLIYFSYDVKMKEKGDIPEGYSVSREKKERFSLILESASTNQTSMYLCASSRRLAASTDTQYFGPGTRLTVL.

This clone was found once. The chain carries TRBV6-1 and TRBJ1-4, with 8 bases fitting TRBD1. The CDR3 runs to 17 residues. The junction had 7 bases not matched to a gene; V was cut back by 4 bases and J by 0 bases. Germline CDR1 reads MNHNS; CDR2 reads SASEGT. CDR3 in DNA: TGTGCCAGCAGTGGACAACAGGGGGGGACAACTAATGAAAAACTGTTTTTT. Translated: CASSGQQGGTTNEKLFF.

This chain connects TRBV6-1 to TRBJ2-5, with TRBD2 as a possible D gene (5 bases). The V gene lost 5 bases and the J gene lost 5 bases, with 15 bases spanning the gap. Germline CDR1 reads MNHNS; CDR2 reads SASEGT. The CDR3 spans 14 residues. The CDR3 is CASSTHLARETQYF. The CDR3 DNA sequence: TGTGCCAGCAGTACCCACCTAGCAAGGGAGACCCAGTACTTC.

J is TRBJ1-4 and V is TRBV4-1; D is uncertain. The CDR3 spans 15 residues. From germline, CDR1 is MGHRA and CDR2 YSYEKL. V lost 0 bases, J lost 6 bases, and 11 bases lay in between. As DNA, the CDR3 is TGCGCCAGCAGCCAAGAGAGGACGGTACATGAAAAACTGTTTTTT. The encoded protein is CASSQERTVHEKLFF.

This chain links TRBV10-3 with TRBJ2-1, with 10 positions matching TRBD1. Germline CDR1 and CDR2: ENHRY and SYGVKD. The CDR3 consists of 12 residues. V lost 11 bases and J lost 5; bases outside the gene matches: 3. The CDR3 nucleotides read TGTGCCGCGGGACAGGGGAACAATGAGCAGTTCTTC. It translates to CAAGQGNNEQFF.

V usage is TRBV7-2 and J usage is TRBJ1-1; no clear D gene. This CDR3 has 16 amino acids. In germline, CDR1 is SGHTA, CDR2 FQGNSA. Trimming cost V 3 bases and J 1 base, with 15 bases left between them. The CDR3 coding sequence is TGTGCCAGCAGCTTGGGCCAGAGGGTGAGGAACACTGAAGCTTTCTTT. This sequence encodes CASSLGQRVRNTEAFF. Drawing the rest from reference TRBV7-2 and TRBJ1-1, the complete variable domain is GAGVSQSPSNKVTEKGKDVELRCDPISGHTALYWYRQSLGQGLEFLIYFQGNSAPDKSGLPSDRFSAERTGGSVSTLTIQRTQQEDSAVYLCASSLGQRVRNTEAFFGQGTRLTVV.

The rearrangement uses TRBV27 and TRBJ1-1; tentative D call: TRBD1 (5 bases). The germline CDR1 and CDR2 sequences are MNHEY and SMNVEV (reference sequence). The CDR3 runs to 14 residues. The V and J ends lost 4 bases and 5 bases respectively, with 14 bases between them. The CDR3 DNA reads TGTGCCAGCAGTTCCCTCAGTCGGGGGACTGAAGCTTTCTTT. As protein: CASSSLSRGTEAFF.

V and J are TRBV9 and TRBJ1-2; unclear D gene. The germline V and J ends were trimmed by 0 bases and 6 bases, with 6 bases remaining between them. This CDR3 region has 12 residues. Germline V gene lookup returns CDR1 SGDLS and CDR2 YYNGEE. The CDR3 DNA follows: TGTGCCAGCAGCGTAGGGACCCATGGCTACACCTTC. Translated, it gives CASSVGTHGYTF.

The chain uses TRBV28 and TRBJ2-2, with 11 nucleotides matching TRBD1. This CDR3 spans 13 amino acids. CDR1 is MDHEN and CDR2 is SYDVKM in the germline V gene. Trimming cost V 9 bases and J 5 bases; bases outside gene matches: 2. The CDR3 spells CASGTGGTGELFF. CDR3 nucleotide sequence: TGTGCCAGTGGGACAGGGGGGACCGGGGAGCTGTTTTTT.

The CDR3, as DNA: TGTGCCAGCAGCGTAGGGGCCGGGGCCAGCAGAACAACAGATACGCAGTATTTT. Translated: CASSVGAGASRTTDTQYF. J is TRBJ2-3 and V is TRBV9; the D call may be TRBD1 or TRBD2 (5 bases each). V lost 0 bases and J 3 bases, leaving 20 bases between the germline ends. CDR3 length equals 18 residues. CDR1 and CDR2 (germline): SGDLS, YYNGEE.

The chain employs TRBV7-2 and TRBJ2-7; possible D gene TRBD1, 6 bases. The V end lost 5 bases, the J end lost 0 bases, and 14 bases lay between the germline ends. Germline-derived CDR1 and CDR2 are SGHTA and FQGNSA. CDR3 size: 15 residues. The CDR3 region is CASSIIRQDSYEQYF. CDR3 nucleotides: TGTGCCAGCAGCATTATTAGACAGGACTCCTACGAGCAGTACTTC.

This chain joins TRBV5-4 and TRBJ1-1; D is uncertain. Germline assignment: CDR1 SGHNT and CDR2 YYREEE (reference sequence). V shed 1 base and J shed 5 bases, with 15 bases lying between them. This CDR3 spans 15 amino acids. The CDR3 sequence is CASSLSGSIGTEAFF. For the CDR3, the DNA is TGTGCCAGCAGCTTGTCGGGGTCGATCGGAACTGAAGCTTTCTTT.

Concerning this clone itself: Other DNA sequences in the same sample also yield this CDR3. The chain recombines TRBV7-6 with TRBJ1-3, with D possibly being TRBD1 (6 bases). The CDR3 covers 14 residues. Germline V gene sequence: CDR1 SGHVS, CDR2 FNYEAQ. V was clipped by 5 bases and J by 4 bases, with 12 bases between them. The CDR3 here is CASSRTGSGNTIYF. DNA for the CDR3: TGTGCCAGCAGCCGTACAGGGTCAGGAAACACCATATATTTT.

The rearrangement joins TRBV6-6 to TRBJ1-1; TRBD1 matches at 7 bases. The CDR3 is 14 residues long. Germline CDR1 and CDR2: MNHNY and SVGAGI (reference sequence). V shed 6 bases and J 5 bases; nucleotides not matched to a gene: 9. CDR3 sequence (DNA): TGTGCCAGCAGACTAAGACAGGGCGGGACTGAAGCTTTCTTT. Encoded protein: CASRLRQGGTEAFF.

The chain links TRBV5-8 to TRBJ1-1, with D uncertain. This CDR3 contains 16 residues. Trimming left V 2 bases short and J 3 bases short, with 17 bases between. CDR1 SGHTS and CDR2 YDEGEE come from the germline V gene. The CDR3 nucleotides read TGTGCCAGCAGCTTCCCCTTTTGGTCGTCGGACACTGAAGCTTTCTTT. Protein sequence: CASSFPFWSSDTEAFF.

This clone was picked up one time. The chain couples TRBV6-1 to TRBJ1-5, with D perhaps matching TRBD1 (6 bases). Germline CDR1 reads MNHNS; CDR2 reads SASEGT. The germline V and J ends were trimmed by 6 bases and 1 base, with 13 bases remaining between them. The CDR3 extends over 15 amino acids. The CDR3 here is CASSVTGTSNQPQHF. DNA of the CDR3: TGTGCCAGCAGCGTTACAGGGACCAGCAATCAGCCCCAGCATTTT.

The gene calls are TRBV28 and TRBJ2-7; 8 bases align to TRBD1. CDR1 and CDR2 (germline): MDHEN, SYDVKM. V lost 1 base to trimming and J lost 6 bases; unmatched junction nucleotides: 8. This CDR3 is 15 amino acids long. Written as DNA, the CDR3 is TGTGCCAGCAGTTTATTTGGACAGGGCCGGGGCGAGCAGTACTTC. This sequence encodes CASSLFGQGRGEQYF.

The chain recombines TRBV11-2 with TRBJ2-7; D assignment may be TRBD1 or TRBD2 (5 bases each). The CDR3 is 12 residues long. Trimming took 0 bases from V and 10 from J, leaving 10 bases between them. CDR1 and CDR2 from the germline V gene are SGHAT and FQNNGV. The CDR3 loop reads CASSLEGVRQYF. As DNA, the CDR3 is TGTGCCAGCAGCTTAGAGGGGGTCAGACAGTACTTC.

The chain joins TRBV4-1 to TRBJ2-7, with 8 bases matching TRBD2. Germline lookup yields CDR1 MGHRA and CDR2 YSYEKL. V shed 0 bases, J shed 2 bases, and the junction held 6 bases outside the gene matches. The CDR3 has 16 amino acids. Here the CDR3 DNA reads TGCGCCAGCAGCCAAGATCTCCCCGGGAGGGCCTACGAGCAGTACTTC. Its translation is CASSQDLPGRAYEQYF.

The J gene is TRBJ1-2, the V gene TRBV29-1, with D possibly TRBD1 on 6 matching bases. Trimming pared 6 bases from V and 8 bases from J, leaving 13 bases between. The CDR3 extends over 11 amino acids. The germline CDR1 and CDR2 sequences are SQVTM and ANQGSEA. In DNA form, the CDR3 reads TGCAGCGTGAGGGGGGCTGGAGGCTACACCTTC. It specifies CSVRGAGGYTF.

This chain connects TRBV4-1 to TRBJ1-3, with D hard to call. V gave up 7 bases and J gave up 4 bases, with 11 bases separating them. The CDR3 runs 13 residues. Germline V gives CDR1 MGHRA, CDR2 YSYEKL. This CDR3 reads CASKAVGGNTIYF. CDR3 bases: TGCGCCAGCAAAGCAGTAGGGGGAAACACCATATATTTT.

This chain joins TRBV6-1 and TRBJ2-7; 10 nucleotides match TRBD2. CDR3 length: 14 residues. With 7 bases clipped from V and 5 bases from J, the junction kept 8 bases outside the gene matches. Germline V gives CDR1 MNHNS, CDR2 SASEGT. The CDR3 protein is CASKASGRVHEQYF. The DNA for the CDR3 is TGTGCCAGCAAGGCCAGCGGGAGGGTCCACGAGCAGTACTTC.

J is TRBJ2-2 and V is TRBV12-5, with 8 positions matching TRBD1. The CDR3 has 15 residues. J was trimmed by 6 bases and V by 3 bases; bases with no gene match: 6. Germline V CDR1 and CDR2: LGHNT, FRNRAP. CDR3 sequence (DNA): TGTGCTAGTGGTTTTTGGACAGGGTTTTCCGGGGAGCTGTTTTTT. Its translation is CASGFWTGFSGELFF.

The V gene is TRBV28, the J gene TRBJ2-7, with 9 bases that match TRBD1. The trim removed 4 bases at V and 3 bases at J, leaving 13 bases unmatched. The CDR3 runs 17 residues. In germline, CDR1 is MDHEN, CDR2 SYDVKM. This CDR3 reads CASSSNFGTGPIYEQYF. CDR3 in DNA: TGTGCCAGCAGTTCGAACTTCGGGACAGGGCCAATCTACGAGCAGTACTTC.

V and J are TRBV6-1 and TRBJ2-7; 7 bases match TRBD1. The V gene end was trimmed by 6 bases and the J gene end by 6 bases; junction bases not matched to a gene: 14. The CDR3 runs 15 residues. CDR1 is MNHNS and CDR2 is SASEGT in the germline V gene. CDR3 loop: CASSAPGTVATEQYF. CDR3 nucleotides: TGTGCCAGCAGCGCCCCCGGGACAGTAGCTACCGAGCAGTACTTC.